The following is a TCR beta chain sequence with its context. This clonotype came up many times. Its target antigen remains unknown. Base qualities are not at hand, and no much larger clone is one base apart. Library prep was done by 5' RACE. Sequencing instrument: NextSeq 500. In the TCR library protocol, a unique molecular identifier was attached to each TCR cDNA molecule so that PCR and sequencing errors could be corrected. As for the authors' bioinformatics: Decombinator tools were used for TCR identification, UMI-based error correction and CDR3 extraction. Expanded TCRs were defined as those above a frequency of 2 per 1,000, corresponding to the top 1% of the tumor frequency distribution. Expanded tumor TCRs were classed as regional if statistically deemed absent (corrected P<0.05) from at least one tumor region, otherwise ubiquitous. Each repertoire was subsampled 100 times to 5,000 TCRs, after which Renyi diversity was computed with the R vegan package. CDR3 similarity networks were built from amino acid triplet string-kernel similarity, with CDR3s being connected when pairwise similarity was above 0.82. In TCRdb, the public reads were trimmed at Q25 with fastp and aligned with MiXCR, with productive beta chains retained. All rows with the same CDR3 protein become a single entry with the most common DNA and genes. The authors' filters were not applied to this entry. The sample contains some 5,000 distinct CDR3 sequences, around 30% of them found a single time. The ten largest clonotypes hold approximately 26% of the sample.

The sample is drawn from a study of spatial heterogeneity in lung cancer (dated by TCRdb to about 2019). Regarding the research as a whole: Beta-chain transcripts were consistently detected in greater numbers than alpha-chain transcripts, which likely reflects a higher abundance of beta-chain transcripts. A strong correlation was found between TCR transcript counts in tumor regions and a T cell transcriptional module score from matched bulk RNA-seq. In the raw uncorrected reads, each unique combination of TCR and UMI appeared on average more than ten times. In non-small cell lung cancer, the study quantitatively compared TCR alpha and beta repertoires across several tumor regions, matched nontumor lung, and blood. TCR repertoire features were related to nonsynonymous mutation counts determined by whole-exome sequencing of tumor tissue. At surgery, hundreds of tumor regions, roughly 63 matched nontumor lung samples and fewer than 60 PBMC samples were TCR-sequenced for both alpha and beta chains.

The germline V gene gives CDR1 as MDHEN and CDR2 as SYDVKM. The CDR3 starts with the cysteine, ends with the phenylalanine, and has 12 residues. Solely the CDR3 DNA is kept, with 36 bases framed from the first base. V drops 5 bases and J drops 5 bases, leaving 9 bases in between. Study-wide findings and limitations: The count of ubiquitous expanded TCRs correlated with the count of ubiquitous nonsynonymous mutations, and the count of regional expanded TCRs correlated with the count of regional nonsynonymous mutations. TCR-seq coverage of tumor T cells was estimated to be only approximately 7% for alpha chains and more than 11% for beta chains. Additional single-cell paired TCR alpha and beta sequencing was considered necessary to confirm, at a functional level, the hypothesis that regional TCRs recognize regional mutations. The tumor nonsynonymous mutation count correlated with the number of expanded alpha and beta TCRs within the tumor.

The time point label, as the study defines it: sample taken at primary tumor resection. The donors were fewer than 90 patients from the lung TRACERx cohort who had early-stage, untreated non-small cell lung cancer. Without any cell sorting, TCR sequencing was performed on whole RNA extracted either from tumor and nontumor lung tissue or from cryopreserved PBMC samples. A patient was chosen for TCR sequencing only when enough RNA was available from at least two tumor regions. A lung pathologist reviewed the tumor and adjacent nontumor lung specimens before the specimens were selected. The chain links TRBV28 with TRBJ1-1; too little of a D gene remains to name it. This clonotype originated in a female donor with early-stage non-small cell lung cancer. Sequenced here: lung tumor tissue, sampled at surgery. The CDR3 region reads CASSEQRTEAFF. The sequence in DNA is TGTGCCAGCAGTGAACAGAGGACTGAAGCTTTCTTT. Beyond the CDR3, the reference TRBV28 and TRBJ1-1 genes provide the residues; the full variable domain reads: DVKVTQSSRYLVKRTGEKVFLECVQDMDHENMFWYRQDPGLGLRLIYFSYDVKMKEKGDIPEGYSVSREKKERFSLILESASTNQTSMYLCASSEQRTEAFFGQGTRLTVV.